The present entry profiles one TCR beta chain with its context. TCRdb processed the 5' RACE reads anew with MiXCR; each CDR3 protein has one entry. The table includes approximately 580,000 distinct CDR3 sequences, around a sixth detected once. The sample originates from a study of T cells after yellow fever vaccination. The V and J ends lost 5 bases and 0 bases respectively, with 16 bases between them. CDR1 SEHNR and CDR2 FQNEAQ come from the germline V gene (reference sequence). There are 16 residues in the CDR3. This receptor was taken from a man aged 18 to 29 who received the YFV17D yellow fever vaccine. The rearrangement links TRBV7-9 to TRBJ2-5, with a tentative D call TRBD2 (6 bases). The source was PBMCs, collected around 5 days after the first yellow fever vaccination. The CDR3: CASSPRGRGYQETQYF. CDR3 nucleotides: TGTGCCAGCAGCCCGCGTGGGCGGGGATACCAAGAGACCCAGTACTTC.